This T cell receptor beta chain stems from a study of cytomegalovirus exposure and HLA in healthy donors (dated by TCRdb to 2015 to 2018). Turning to the overall study: An earlier analysis of about 530 of the donors reported approximately 280 Gb of sequence data and around 110 million unique TCR beta sequences obtained from 180 million or so T cells. An early release covering some 640 HLA-typed donors comprised approximately 290 gigabases of sequencing data and 65 million to 100 million unique TCR sequences. Of the roughly 390 genotyped donors, less than 85% were placed in the genetic ancestry cluster associated with self-reported Caucasian donors. The aim of the study was to test whether cataloging public T cell receptors could identify signatures of past pathogen exposure. Using immunosequencing, the study profiled T cell repertoires from 500 to 800 subjects and related those repertoires to cytomegalovirus serostatus. Along with the approximately 700-subject first cohort, a separate validation cohort of roughly 110 different subjects was used. To predict cytomegalovirus infection status, the study brought together high-throughput TCR immunosequencing, statistical association of individual TCRs with disease status, and machine learning. To study patterns of TCR occurrence, a later analysis re-analyzed previously published TCR beta repertoires from several hundred donors and added high-resolution HLA genotyping. Rather than using new phenotypic data, the later analysis identified candidate immune exposures from TCR beta sequences and from how often those sequences occurred across donors. In an earlier analysis of a few hundred of the donors, high-throughput TCR beta sequencing was used to judge whether each TCR beta V gene segment behaved as functional or pseudogenic. Donor age, sex, ethnicity and CMV serostatus were compiled alongside the repertoire data. In a later genetic analysis, genome-wide SNP genotypes for about three fifths of the 666 donors were used, and that subset was treated as a discovery cohort. All discovery cohort repertoires had been generated on a single sequencing platform. Both class I and class II loci were covered by HLA typing, at four-digit resolution. Typing coverage varied by locus: about 629-640 donors for A, B, C, DRB1 and DQB1; roughly 500 for DQA1; more than 600 for DPA1; 400 to 480 for DPB1. Because of strong linkage in the cohort, roughly five DR-DQ haplotypes were treated as single units for association and clustering. On average, around 230,000 unique TCR beta nucleotide sequences were sequenced per donor among roughly 430 genotyped donors of the cohort, with roughly 18% of those sequences being non-productive. The investigation overall reported the following: In a later genetic analysis, fewer N-insertions in productive TCRs were reported among donors in an Asian-associated ancestry cluster than the approximately 670-donor mean. In a later analysis, the rate of TCR association differed among HLA loci, with DRB1 alleles having the most associated TCRs and HLA-C alleles having the fewest. According to the authors, the approach could potentially be generalized to other disease states and immunological phenotypes. In the study, approximately 150 TCR beta chains were listed as associated with cytomegalovirus. Across donors, most TCR sequences were observed very rarely, whereas some public TCRs were present in many individuals. When HLA alleles, especially DR and DQ, strongly co-occurred, TCR associations were difficult to assign to individual alleles. The earlier analysis of 450 to 700 of the donors excluded about 16 rarely observed V segments, including chromosome 9 orphons, because counts were too low. Specific HLA alleles were associated with roughly 17,000 TCR beta sequences at a false discovery rate of 0.05 in a later analysis. CMV serostatus was the only immune exposure information available for the cohort. Presence/absence analyses assumed roughly uniform sequencing depth across donors, an assumption that may not hold. This cohort had only TCR beta chains sequenced, and the lack of alpha or paired-chain data limited which features could be detected. In a later analysis, most CMV-associated TCR beta chains were found to appear HLA-restricted, with HLA associations seemingly driven largely by CMV exposure. Broadly in line with IMGT annotations, most TCR beta V segments showed up in productive rearrangements about 87% or about 30% of the time in an earlier analysis of around 600 of the donors. Several of the top co-occurrence clusters appeared to be linked to parvovirus B19, influenza, CMV and Epstein-Barr virus, according to a later analysis. The classifier was reported to diagnose cytomegalovirus status with high specificity and sensitivity in both the original and validation cohorts. In a later analysis, HLA-associated TCR beta chains were found to be more clonally expanded and to have lower generation probabilities than equally common non-associated chains. A cluster of highly shared sequence variants was judged likely to be a technical artifact of the sequencing pipeline. Because the 87-base-pair reads could not distinguish some IMGT-functional V segments, including TRBV6-2 and TRBV6-3, those segments were excluded. Correlated functional status among segregating V segments might be attributable to linkage disequilibrium, but an unknown experimental factor could not be ruled out. HLA typing was unavailable for some donors at each locus, so association tests used only the typed subset. In a later genetic analysis, a missense DCLRE1C variant was associated with V-gene and J-gene trimming of TCR beta chains, and the association was replicated in an independent cohort. A further reported finding was that TCR beta sequences accurately predicted the HLA-A and HLA-B alleles for most subjects in the first cohort. In vitro tests confirmed that a few of the cytomegalovirus-associated TCR beta chains recognize cytomegalovirus antigens.

The germline V gene provides CDR1 SGHRS and CDR2 YFSETQ. Trimming costs V 4 bases and J 0 bases, and their ends lie 12 bases apart. The CDR3 measures 15 amino acids from cysteine to phenylalanine. This entry keeps only the CDR3 DNA: 45 bases, framed from base 1. The library was obtained by the immunoSEQ multiplex PCR assay. The multiplex PCR relied on a mix of 60 forward primers for TCR Vbeta segments and 13 reverse primers for TCR Jbeta segments. The CDR3 region of rearranged TCR beta genes was amplified from genomic DNA by a multiplex PCR assay. On the Illumina HiSeq System, the amplified TCR beta libraries were sequenced as 87-base-pair reads. In the source study's methods: Across the 700 or so repertoires, a later analysis counted approximately 83 million unique TCR beta chains, around 11 million of which were shared by at least two donors. Raw reads were error-corrected and collapsed into unique sequences with a nearest-neighbor algorithm that merged closely related sequences to remove PCR and sequencing errors. CDR3 sequences were aligned to IMGT reference sequences to assign V, D and J gene segments. Each retained sequence needed at least a six-nucleotide match to both a V gene segment and a J gene segment. A rearrangement counted as productive if the CDR3 had no stop codons and remained in frame with V and J, and every other rearrangement counted as non-productive. Following IMGT convention, CDR3 was defined as the stretch from the second conserved V-encoded cysteine to the conserved J-encoded phenylalanine. The earlier analysis of approximately 500 of the donors excluded sequences that lacked an unambiguous match to a single V gene segment. In an earlier analysis of approximately 500 of the donors, a V segment was called functional when productive rearrangements were above 56.7%, and segregating when the standard deviation between donors exceeded 5%. A statistical classification framework was developed to diagnose cytomegalovirus status using the catalog of TCR beta chain sequences. A later analysis assigned V and J genes by comparing TCR nucleotide sequences with IMGT/GENE-DB human TR gene sequences. The TCRdist pipeline was used in a later analysis to assign CDR3 sequences and most-parsimonious VDJ recombination scenarios. A later analysis defined each TCR beta chain by its CDR3 amino acid sequence plus V-gene family, and excluded reads lacking a unique V-gene family. To address suspected cross-contamination and a sequencing artifact, a later analysis removed around 590 highly shared, low-generation-probability nucleotide sequences. In a later analysis, a clonal expansion index was calculated for each public chain from normalized within-repertoire ranks of inferred template counts. In a later analysis, generation probabilities were computed with a VDJ recombination model fitted to out-of-frame rearrangements, and the resulting probabilities were checked against IGoR. A later analysis scored TCR-TCR, TCR-HLA and TCR-CMV co-occurrence with hypergeometric tests, applying a repertoire-size bias correction to TCR pairs. In a later analysis, false discovery rates were estimated by permuting HLA or CMV assignments 20 times. In a later analysis, co-occurring TCRs were grouped using DBSCAN, with TCRdist sequence similarity added in when clustering inside HLA-allele-positive subsets. Repertoires with fewer than 30,000 or more than 120,000 public chains were left out of co-occurrence clustering, as were five repertoires with anomalous nucleotide sharing. In TCRdb, the immuneACCESS table is reduced to in-frame sequences with V and J assigned. These tables do not hold every clone; where another copy was compared, an unresolved V gene accounts for under half, and the others remain unexplained. The V and J calls and clone size come from that table; D and trimming were worked out from the DNA. Here the sample has about 73,000 clones; roughly 71% occur a single time. Together, the top ten hold around 12% of the sample.

In the case of this clone: Its cognate antigen has yet to be identified. The input lacks base qualities; no much larger clone sits a single base away. Other DNA sequences within the sample encode an identical CDR3.

The cohort comprised some 680 healthy bone marrow donors. All cohort members were sampled while nominally healthy, although unrecorded immune exposures were likely present. The donor tested CMV seronegative, placing the donor among the approximately 400 seronegative members of the cohort. A peripheral blood sample was provided by each donor, and peripheral blood mononuclear cells were used for TCR beta sequencing. The Qiagen DNeasy Blood Extraction Kit was used to extract genomic DNA from the blood cell samples. The chain was built from TRBV5-1 and TRBJ2-3; the D gene is unclear. Sequencing used PBMCs. The TCR comes from a man between 70 and 80 years old in good health and CMV-seronegative. The nucleotides read TGCGCCAGCAGCGATACAGCCTTCAGCACAGATACGCAGTATTTT. This sequence encodes CASSDTAFSTDTQYF.